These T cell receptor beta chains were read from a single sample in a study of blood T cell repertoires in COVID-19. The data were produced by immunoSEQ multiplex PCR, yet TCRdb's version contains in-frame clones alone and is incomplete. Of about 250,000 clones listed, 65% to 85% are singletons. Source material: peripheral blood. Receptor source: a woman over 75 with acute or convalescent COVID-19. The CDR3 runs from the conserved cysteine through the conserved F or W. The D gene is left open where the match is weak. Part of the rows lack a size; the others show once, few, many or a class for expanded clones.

CDR3: CASSLMGQGQETQYF
DNA: TGTGCCAGCAGCTTAATGGGACAGGGTCAAGAGACCCAGTACTTC
D: TRBD1
J: TRBJ2-5
size: -
V: TRBV7-3

CDR3: CATSPGTDSNQPQHF
DNA: TGTGCCACGAGCCCTGGGACAGATAGCAATCAGCCCCAGCATTTT
D: TRBD1
J: TRBJ1-5
size: few
V: TRBV6-5

CDR3: CAISPGQRSYGYTF
DNA: TGTGCCATCAGCCCAGGACAGCGAAGCTATGGCTACACCTTC
D: -
J: TRBJ1-2
size: -
V: TRBV10-3

CDR3: CASSTHRGTDTQYF
DNA: TGTGCCAGCAGCACCCACAGGGGCACAGATACGCAGTATTTT
D: -
J: TRBJ2-3
size: -
V: TRBV11-3

CDR3: CASGTGGSGNTIYF
DNA: TGTGCCAGCGGTACGGGTGGGTCTGGAAACACCATATATTTT
D: -
J: TRBJ1-3
size: -
V: TRBV28

CDR3: CASSPLLDRVRETQYF
DNA: TGTGCCAGCAGTCCCCTCCTAGACAGGGTCCGGGAGACCCAGTACTTC
D: TRBD1
J: TRBJ2-5
size: -
V: TRBV27

CDR3: CASSLTSGFQYEQYF
DNA: TGTGCCAGCAGTCTTACTAGCGGGTTCCAGTACGAGCAGTACTTC
D: TRBD2
J: TRBJ2-7
size: -
V: TRBV27

CDR3: CASSPRQPRDTEAFF
DNA: TGTGCCAGCAGCCCTAGACAGCCTAGGGACACTGAAGCTTTCTTT
D: -
J: TRBJ1-1
size: -
V: TRBV14

CDR3: CASSATGQNTGELFF
DNA: TGTGCCAGCAGCGCGACGGGACAGAACACCGGGGAGCTGTTTTTT
D: -
J: TRBJ2-2
size: -
V: TRBV9

CDR3: CASSQQRGRGFAFF
DNA: TGTGCCAGCAGCCAACAAAGGGGGAGAGGGTTCGCTTTCTTT
D: -
J: TRBJ1-1
size: -
V: TRBV3-1/TRBV3-2

CDR3: CASRRGLNQPQHF
DNA: TGTGCCAGCAGGCGGGGGCTCAATCAGCCCCAGCATTTT
D: -
J: TRBJ1-5
size: -
V: TRBV6-5

CDR3: CASSRGLGLASYEQYF
DNA: TGCGCCAGCAGCCGAGGGCTCGGACTCGCCTCCTACGAGCAGTACTTC
D: -
J: TRBJ2-7
size: -
V: TRBV4-1

CDR3: CASWTGDGYTF
DNA: TGTGCCTCGTGGACAGGGGATGGCTACACCTTC
D: TRBD1
J: TRBJ1-2
size: -
V: TRBV30

CDR3: CASSARQGGDNYGYTF
DNA: TGTGCCAGCAGCGCCCGTCAGGGGGGTGATAACTATGGCTACACCTTC
D: TRBD1
J: TRBJ1-2
size: once
V: TRBV9

CDR3: CASSKDPPVEQYF
DNA: TGTGCCAGCAGCAAAGATCCCCCGGTCGAGCAGTACTTC
D: -
J: TRBJ2-7
size: -
V: TRBV21-1

CDR3: CASSTRLAGETQYF
DNA: TGTGCCAGCAGCACCCGGTTGGCCGGGGAGACCCAGTACTTC
D: -
J: TRBJ2-5
size: -
V: TRBV7-2

CDR3: CASTLNSLGTSRYNEQFF
DNA: TGTGCCAGCACTCTTAATTCTCTCGGGACTAGCAGATACAATGAGCAGTTCTTC
D: TRBD2
J: TRBJ2-1
size: -
V: TRBV19

CDR3: CASSEAGGLYEQYF
DNA: TGTGCCAGCAGTGAAGCGGGGGGGCTCTACGAGCAGTACTTC
D: -
J: TRBJ2-7
size: -
V: TRBV6-1

CDR3: CASSLGLEEETQYF
DNA: TGTGCCAGCAGCTTAGGACTAGAAGAAGAGACCCAGTACTTC
D: -
J: TRBJ2-5
size: once
V: TRBV7-2

CDR3: CASSLTGGLQETQYF
DNA: TGTGCCAGCAGCCTGACAGGGGGTTTACAGGAGACCCAGTACTTC
D: TRBD1
J: TRBJ2-5
size: -
V: TRBV7-3

CDR3: CASSFQGLAGGQETQYF
DNA: TGTGCCAGCAGTTTTCAAGGACTAGCGGGAGGGCAAGAGACCCAGTACTTC
D: TRBD2
J: TRBJ2-5
size: -
V: TRBV28

CDR3: CASSPGGSDDEQYF
DNA: TGTGCCAGCAGCCCCGGCGGGAGTGACGACGAGCAGTACTTC
D: TRBD2
J: TRBJ2-7
size: -
V: TRBV28

CDR3: CASSTGTSGSSYNEQFF
DNA: TGTGCCAGCAGCACAGGGACTAGCGGGAGTAGTTACAATGAGCAGTTCTTC
D: TRBD2
J: TRBJ2-1
size: few
V: TRBV5-4

CDR3: CASSFRGGNTIYF
DNA: TGTGCCAGCAGTTTTAGGGGAGGAAACACCATATATTTT
D: -
J: TRBJ1-3
size: -
V: TRBV12-3/TRBV12-4

CDR3: CATEGGTGTDTQYF
DNA: TGCGCCACTGAAGGGGGCACCGGGACAGATACGCAGTATTTT
D: TRBD1
J: TRBJ2-3
size: -
V: TRBV10-1

CDR3: CASSESPGRGNEKLFF
DNA: TGTGCCAGCAGTGAATCCCCCGGGAGGGGTAATGAAAAACTGTTTTTT
D: -
J: TRBJ1-4
size: -
V: TRBV6-1

CDR3: CASSELQPQHF
DNA: TGTGCCAGCAGTGAACTCCAGCCCCAGCATTTT
D: -
J: TRBJ1-5
size: -
V: TRBV6-1

CDR3: CASRRTRTGNEQFF
DNA: TGTGCCAGCCGGAGGACTCGGACTGGGAATGAGCAGTTCTTC
D: -
J: TRBJ2-1
size: -
V: TRBV6-5

CDR3: CASSPRGGRGGYTF
DNA: TGTGCCAGCAGCCCCCGGGGGGGGCGCGGTGGCTACACCTTC
D: -
J: TRBJ1-2
size: -
V: TRBV6-5

CDR3: CAISEGAAPGNTIYF
DNA: TGTGCCATCAGTGAGGGGGCCGCCCCTGGAAACACCATATATTTT
D: -
J: TRBJ1-3
size: -
V: TRBV10-3

CDR3: CSVLWTGGYTEAFF
DNA: TGCAGCGTTCTCTGGACAGGGGGCTACACTGAAGCTTTCTTT
D: TRBD1
J: TRBJ1-1
size: -
V: TRBV29-1

CDR3: CASSFAGKGKNTEAFF
DNA: TGTGCCAGCAGCTTCGCGGGGAAGGGGAAGAATACTGAAGCTTTCTTT
D: -
J: TRBJ1-1
size: -
V: TRBV7-2

CDR3: CASSLELAGGGTQYF
DNA: TGTGCCAGCAGCTTGGAACTAGCGGGAGGGGGTACGCAGTATTTT
D: TRBD2
J: TRBJ2-3
size: -
V: TRBV5-6

CDR3: CSTMTANTEAFF
DNA: TGCAGCACAATGACAGCGAACACTGAAGCTTTCTTT
D: -
J: TRBJ1-1
size: -
V: TRBV29-1

CDR3: CASSFGTSGGVPYF
DNA: TGTGCCAGCAGCTTCGGGACTAGCGGGGGGGTTCCGTACTTC
D: TRBD2
J: TRBJ2-7
size: -
V: TRBV5-4

CDR3: CASRGQRNTEAFF
DNA: TGCGCCAGCAGAGGACAACGGAACACTGAAGCTTTCTTT
D: -
J: TRBJ1-1
size: -
V: TRBV5-1

CDR3: CASSIGHQETQYF
DNA: TGTGCCAGTAGTATAGGGCACCAAGAGACCCAGTACTTC
D: -
J: TRBJ2-5
size: -
V: TRBV19

CDR3: CASSPGLALQETQYF
DNA: TGCGCCAGCAGCCCGGGACTAGCGCTACAAGAGACCCAGTACTTC
D: TRBD2
J: TRBJ2-5
size: once
V: TRBV5-1

CDR3: CASSQEQRSFSPKGRTDTQYF
DNA: TGCGCCAGCAGCCAAGAGCAGAGGTCTTTTTCCCCAAAGGGGCGCACAGATACGCAGTATTTT
D: -
J: TRBJ2-3
size: -
V: TRBV4-1